This T cell receptor (beta chain) is from a study of post-analysis software for immune sequencing data. As for the study in general: Relapsing-remitting, secondary progressive and progressive-relapsing multiple sclerosis were all included among the disease courses. Study-wide findings and caveats: In patients, TRBV5-6, TRBV5-1 and TRBV20-1 belonged to roughly five TRBV segments found more frequently than in controls. A significant reduction in normalized Chao1 diversity was observed in multiple sclerosis patients versus controls. Those samples that were prepared in the same batch co-clustered strongly by F measure.

CDR1 and CDR2 (germline): SGHTA, FQGTGA. The CDR3 consists of 14 residues. V lost 5 bases and J lost 8, with 18 bases in between. cDNA libraries of TCR beta carried unique molecular identifiers. The source material, 1 to 10 million T cells, gave rise to roughly 0.5 million cDNA molecules. TCRdb reprocessed the PCR reads via MiXCR and lists one record per CDR3 protein. The sample contains about 500,000 distinct CDR3 sequences, around 40% of which appear only once. This clonotype was seen a few times. The antigen remains unidentified. Sequenced sample: blood. This chain uses TRBV7-3 with TRBJ1-2; possible D gene TRBD1, 5 bases. The receptor comes from a girl aged 10 to 17 with multiple sclerosis. The DNA of the CDR3 is TGTGCCAGCAGCACGTCCGGCGGGGGATACGGCTACACCTTC. This encodes CASSTSGGGYGYTF.